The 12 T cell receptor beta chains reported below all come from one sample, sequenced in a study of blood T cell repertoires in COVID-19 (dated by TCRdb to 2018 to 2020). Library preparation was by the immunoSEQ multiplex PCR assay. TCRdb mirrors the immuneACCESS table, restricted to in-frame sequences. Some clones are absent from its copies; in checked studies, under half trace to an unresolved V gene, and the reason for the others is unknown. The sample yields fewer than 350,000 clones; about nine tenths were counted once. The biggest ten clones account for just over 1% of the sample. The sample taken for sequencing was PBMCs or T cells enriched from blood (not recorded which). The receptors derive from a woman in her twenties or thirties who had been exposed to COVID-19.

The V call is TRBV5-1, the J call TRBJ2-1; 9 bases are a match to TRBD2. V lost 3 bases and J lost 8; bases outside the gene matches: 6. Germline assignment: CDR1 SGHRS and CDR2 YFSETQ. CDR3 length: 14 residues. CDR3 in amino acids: CASSSYRTSDEQFF. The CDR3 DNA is TGCGCCAGCAGCTCCTACCGGACTAGCGATGAGCAGTTCTTC.

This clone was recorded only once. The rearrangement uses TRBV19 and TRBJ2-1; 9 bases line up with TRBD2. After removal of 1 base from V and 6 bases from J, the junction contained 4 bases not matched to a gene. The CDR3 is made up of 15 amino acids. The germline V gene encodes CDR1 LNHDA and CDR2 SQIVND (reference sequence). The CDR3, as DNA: TGTGCCAGTAGTATAGTTCCGGGACTAGCCAATGAGCAGTTCTTC. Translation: CASSIVPGLANEQFF.

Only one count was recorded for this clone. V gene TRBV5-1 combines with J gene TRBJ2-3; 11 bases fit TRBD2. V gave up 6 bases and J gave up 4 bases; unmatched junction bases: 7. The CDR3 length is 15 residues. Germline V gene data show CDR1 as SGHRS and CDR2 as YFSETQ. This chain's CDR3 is CASNVLAGVADTQYF. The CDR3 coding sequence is TGCGCCAGCAACGTACTAGCGGGAGTGGCAGATACGCAGTATTTT. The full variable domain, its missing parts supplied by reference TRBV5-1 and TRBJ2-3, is KAGVTQTPRYLIKTRGQQVTLSCSPISGHRSVSWYQQTPGQGLQFLFEYFSETQRNKGNFPGRFSGRQFSNSRSEMNVSTLELGDSALYLCASNVLAGVADTQYFGPGTRLTVL.

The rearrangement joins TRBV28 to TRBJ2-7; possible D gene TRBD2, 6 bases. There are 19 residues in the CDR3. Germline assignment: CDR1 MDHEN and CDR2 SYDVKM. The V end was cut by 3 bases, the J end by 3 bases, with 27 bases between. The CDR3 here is CASSFAIGAWEDSGYEQYF. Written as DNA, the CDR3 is TGTGCCAGCAGTTTTGCGATAGGGGCATGGGAGGATAGCGGCTACGAGCAGTACTTC.

The DNA for the CDR3 is TGTGCCAGCAGCTCCGACGGACAGGGGGACTTCTTT. As protein: CASSSDGQGDFF. The chain has TRBV11-3 and TRBJ1-1; TRBD1 matches 10 bases. Germline assignment: CDR1 SGHNT and CDR2 YENEEA. The V segment lost 4 bases and the J segment 14 bases; nucleotides outside the gene matches: 7. This CDR3 region has 12 residues.

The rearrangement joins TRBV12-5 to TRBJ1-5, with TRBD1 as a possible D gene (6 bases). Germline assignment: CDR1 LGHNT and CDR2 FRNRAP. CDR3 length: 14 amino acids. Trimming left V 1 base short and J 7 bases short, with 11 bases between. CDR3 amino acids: CASGLGGGRQPQHF. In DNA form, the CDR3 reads TGTGCTAGTGGTTTGGGAGGGGGTAGACAGCCCCAGCATTTT.

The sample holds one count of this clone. Here the CDR3 reads CASSMGLAGGELFF. CDR3 nucleotide sequence: TGTGCCAGTAGTATGGGACTAGCGGGCGGGGAGCTGTTTTTT. The V and J genes are TRBV19 and TRBJ2-2, with 12 bases that match TRBD2. This CDR3 contains 14 residues. Germline values: CDR1 LNHDA, CDR2 SQIVND (reference sequence). V was pared by 3 bases and J by 7 bases, with 0 bases of the junction left unmatched.

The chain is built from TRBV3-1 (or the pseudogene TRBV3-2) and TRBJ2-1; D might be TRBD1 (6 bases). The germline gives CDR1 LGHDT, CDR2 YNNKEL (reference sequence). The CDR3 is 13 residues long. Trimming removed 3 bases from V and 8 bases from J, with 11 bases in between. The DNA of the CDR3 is TGTGCCAGCAGCCATGGGGGCTTCGATGAGCAGTTCTTC. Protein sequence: CASSHGGFDEQFF.

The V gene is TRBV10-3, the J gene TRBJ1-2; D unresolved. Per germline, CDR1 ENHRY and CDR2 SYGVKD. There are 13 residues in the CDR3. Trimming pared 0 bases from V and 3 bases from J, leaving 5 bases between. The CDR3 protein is CAISESSDYGYTF. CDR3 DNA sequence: TGTGCCATCAGTGAGTCATCGGACTATGGCTACACCTTC.

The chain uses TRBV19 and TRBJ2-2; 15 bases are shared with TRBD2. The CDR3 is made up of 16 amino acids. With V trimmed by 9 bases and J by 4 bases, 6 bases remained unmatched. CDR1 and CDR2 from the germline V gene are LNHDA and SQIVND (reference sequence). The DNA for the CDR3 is TGTGCCAGCCGTGGGACTAGCGGGAGGTTCACCGGGGAGCTGTTTTTT. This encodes CASRGTSGRFTGELFF.

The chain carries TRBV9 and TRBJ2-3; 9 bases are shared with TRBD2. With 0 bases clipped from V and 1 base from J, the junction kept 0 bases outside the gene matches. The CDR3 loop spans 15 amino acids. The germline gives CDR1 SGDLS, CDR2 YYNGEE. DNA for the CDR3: TGTGCCAGCAGCGTAGGGACTAGCGGCACAGATACGCAGTATTTT. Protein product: CASSVGTSGTDTQYF.

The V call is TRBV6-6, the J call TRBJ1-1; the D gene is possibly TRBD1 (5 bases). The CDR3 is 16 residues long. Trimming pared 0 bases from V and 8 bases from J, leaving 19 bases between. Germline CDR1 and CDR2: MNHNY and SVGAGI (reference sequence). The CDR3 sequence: CASSYSGGRSMSEAFF. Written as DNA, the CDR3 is TGTGCCAGCAGTTACTCCGGGGGGAGGAGTATGTCGGAAGCTTTCTTT.